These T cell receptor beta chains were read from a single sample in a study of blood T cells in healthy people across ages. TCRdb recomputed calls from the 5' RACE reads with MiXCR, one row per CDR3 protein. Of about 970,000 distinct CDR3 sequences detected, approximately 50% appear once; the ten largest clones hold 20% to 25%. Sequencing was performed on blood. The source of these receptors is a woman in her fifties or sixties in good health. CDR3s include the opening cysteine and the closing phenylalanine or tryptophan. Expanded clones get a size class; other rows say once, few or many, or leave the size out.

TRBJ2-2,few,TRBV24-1,CATSDSVLASSGELFF
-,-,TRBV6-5,CASSYRPTGGLDYEQYF
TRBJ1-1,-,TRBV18,CASSPRTGENTEAFF
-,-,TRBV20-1,CSAQGRGAEQYF
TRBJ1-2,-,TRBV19,CASSEDRGAKSGYTF
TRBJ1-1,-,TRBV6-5,CASSPDRGSNTEAFF
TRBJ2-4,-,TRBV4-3,CASSQDERRDQYF
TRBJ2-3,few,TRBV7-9,CASTSGLSTDTQYF
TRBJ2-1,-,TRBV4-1,CASSRSSFLGDEQFF
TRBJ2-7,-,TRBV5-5,CASSVVSRTYEQYF
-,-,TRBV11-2,CASSLALGGAGDYEQYF
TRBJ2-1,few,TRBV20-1,CSAGRANEQFF
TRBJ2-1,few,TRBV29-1,CSVGTVAYNEQFF
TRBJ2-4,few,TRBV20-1,CSARSQPLAKNIQYF
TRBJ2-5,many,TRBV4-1,CASSQGGPQETQYF
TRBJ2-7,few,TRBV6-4,CASSPGLAPTYEQYF
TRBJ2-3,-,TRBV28,CASREKWDTDTQYF
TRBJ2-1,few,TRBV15,CATSREQRRAQFF
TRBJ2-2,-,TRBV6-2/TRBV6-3,CASSSSDTNTGELFF
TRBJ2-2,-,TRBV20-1,CSAKGLAGLNTRELFF
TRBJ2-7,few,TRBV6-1,CASREDRGSPSYEQYF
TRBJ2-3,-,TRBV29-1,CSVERGGDSIYPDTQYF
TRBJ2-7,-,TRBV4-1,CASSHDLEFTDGQYF
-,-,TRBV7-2,CASTQGTREGRFGTYNEQYF
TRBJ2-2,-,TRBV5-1,CASSLRGSANTGELFF
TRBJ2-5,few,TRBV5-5,CASSLPSGGGETQYF
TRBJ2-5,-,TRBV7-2,CASSSLRATQYF
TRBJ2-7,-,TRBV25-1,CASGEPMGWEQYF
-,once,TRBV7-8,CASSPETSVNPLYEQYF
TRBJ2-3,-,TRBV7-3,CASSTTGTAEQYF
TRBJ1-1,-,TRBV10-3,CAIRINRGGTEAFF
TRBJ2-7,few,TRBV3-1,CASSQGSIHNEQYF
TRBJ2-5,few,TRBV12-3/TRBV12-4,CASTSTGDQETQYF
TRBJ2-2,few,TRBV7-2,CASSLRDRVTGELFF
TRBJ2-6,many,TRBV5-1,CASSFVSGANVLTF
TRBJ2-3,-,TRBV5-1,CASSLEVTDTQYF
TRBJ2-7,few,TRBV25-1,CASRAAGGYEQYF
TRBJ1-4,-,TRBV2,CASSGGTEKLFF
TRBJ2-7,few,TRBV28,CASSAQGRRAYEQYF
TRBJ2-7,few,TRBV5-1,CASSMTSGISYEQYF
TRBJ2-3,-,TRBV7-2,CASSGEALAGGSDTQYF
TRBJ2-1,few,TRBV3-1,CASSPFGDSGRNNNEQFF
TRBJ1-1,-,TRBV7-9,CASRGGGEAFF
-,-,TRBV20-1,CSAPLGQPPYEQYF
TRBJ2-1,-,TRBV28,CASRNPGTGRSNEQFF
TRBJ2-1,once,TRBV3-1,CASSPELAGGYNEQFF
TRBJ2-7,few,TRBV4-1,CASSQDKREGLYDQYF
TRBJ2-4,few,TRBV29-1,CSVGGGKNIQYF
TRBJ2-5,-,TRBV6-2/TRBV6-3,CASSYGRLADNQETQYF
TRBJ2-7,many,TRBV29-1,CSALTGNRNEQYF
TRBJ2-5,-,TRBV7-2,CASSLQGQGLETQYF
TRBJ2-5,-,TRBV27,CASTRSGSGETQYF
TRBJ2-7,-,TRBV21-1,CASSNGAGGYEQYF
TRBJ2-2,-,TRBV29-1,CSVGREFPGELFF